What follows are 17 T cell receptor beta chains derived from one specimen sequenced in a study of CD8+ T cells in alopecia areata (dated by TCRdb to the late 2010s). In light of the paper, this sample's time point label describes: baseline before oral tofacitinib. The protocol used for the library was the immunoSEQ multiplex PCR assay. RNA was extracted from all samples and reverse transcribed into cDNA, which served as template for TCR sequencing. TCRdb limited this immuneACCESS table to in-frame rearrangements with V and J called. A share of clones is missing; checked studies link under half to unresolved V genes, and the rest is unexplained. Counted in this sample were 160,000 or so clones; around half of them appeared once. Together, the top ten hold roughly a fifth of the sample. Sample: CD8+ T cells sorted from blood, taken at week 0. All receptors derive from a human donor with alopecia areata.

This clone was recorded a few times. This chain joins TRBV9 and TRBJ2-1; D unclear. V was shortened by 4 bases and J by 6 bases, with 2 bases between the two germline ends. The CDR3 runs 10 residues. Looked up from germline, CDR1 is SGDLS and CDR2 is YYNGEE. The CDR3 here is CASSSNEQFF. CDR3 sequence (DNA): TGTGCCAGCAGCTCCAATGAGCAGTTCTTC.

This clone was picked up one time. V gene TRBV18 combines with J gene TRBJ1-2; 9 positions agree with TRBD1. The CDR3 runs 17 residues. CDR1 KGHSH and CDR2 LQKENI come from the germline V gene. V lost 3 bases and J lost 6; bases outside the gene matches: 14. CDR3 sequence reads: CASSPSRDRDFGNGYTF. In nucleotides, the CDR3 is TGTGCCAGCTCACCGTCCCGGGACAGGGATTTTGGAAATGGCTACACCTTC.

The chain has TRBV27 and TRBJ2-6; no definite D call. V gave up 2 bases and J gave up 0 bases, with 8 bases separating them. The CDR3 covers 16 residues. The germline V gene encodes CDR1 MNHEY and CDR2 SMNVEV (reference sequence). The CDR3 loop reads CASSLLASSGANVLTF. In DNA, the CDR3 is TGTGCCAGCAGTTTACTTGCCAGCTCTGGGGCCAACGTCCTGACTTTC.

About this clone: Other DNA sequences in this specimen translate into the identical CDR3. The chain has TRBV7-9 and TRBJ1-1, with D perhaps TRBD1 (5 bases). V lost 5 bases and J lost 7, with 8 bases in between. In germline, CDR1 is SEHNR, CDR2 FQNEAQ (reference sequence). The CDR3 has 11 amino acids. The CDR3 DNA reads as TGTGCCAGCAGCCAGGGAGGTGAAGCTTTCTTT. Its translation: CASSQGGEAFF.

CDR3 sequence: CASSTSGGVNEQFF. The CDR3 nucleotides read TGTGCCAGCAGTACCAGCGGGGGGGTTAATGAGCAGTTCTTC. The rearrangement links TRBV21-1 to TRBJ2-1; the listed D gene, TRBD2, was not tested against the DNA. TRBV21-1 counts as a pseudogene. The CDR3 spans 14 residues.

This rearrangement joins TRBV2 to TRBJ2-1; 13 positions match TRBD2. V gave up 6 bases and J gave up 5 bases; unmatched junction bases: 7. Germline CDR1 reads SNHLY; CDR2 reads FYNNEI. The CDR3 runs 16 residues. The CDR3 DNA reads TGTGCCAGCAGCGACCCACTAGCGGGGGGGAACAATGAGCAGTTCTTC. Protein: CASSDPLAGGNNEQFF.

The chain employs TRBV6-1 and TRBJ2-1; D gene ambiguous. V lost 4 bases to trimming and J lost 10 bases, with 20 bases between them. This CDR3 spans 15 amino acids. Germline V gives CDR1 MNHNS, CDR2 SASEGT. For the CDR3, the DNA is TGTGCCAGCAGTGCAAGGGCCCAGTGGGGTGAGGAGCAGTTCTTC. Translation gives CASSARAQWGEEQFF.

This chain uses TRBV7-9 with TRBJ2-7, with 12 bases fitting TRBD2. V gave up 7 bases and J gave up 7 bases; unmatched junction bases: 8. This CDR3 is 14 amino acids long. The germline V gene encodes CDR1 SEHNR and CDR2 FQNEAQ (reference sequence). CDR3 in amino acids: CASIRTSGGREQYF. CDR3 in DNA: TGTGCCAGCATCCGTACTAGCGGGGGGCGAGAGCAGTACTTC. Full variable domain (missing parts from reference TRBV7-9 and TRBJ2-7): DTGVSQNPRHKITKRGQNVTFRCDPISEHNRLYWYRQTLGQGPEFLTYFQNEAQLEKSRLLSDRFSAERPKGSFSTLEIQRTEQGDSAMYLCASIRTSGGREQYFGPGTRLTVT.

CDR3 loop: CASSGGGTEAFF. Here the CDR3 DNA reads TGTGCCAGCTCGGGAGGGGGGACTGAAGCTTTCTTT. V is TRBV6-6 and J is TRBJ1-1; the D gene is possibly TRBD1 (6 bases). The CDR3 covers 12 residues. Between the trimmed V and J ends, which lost 8 bases and 5 bases, there was a span of 12 bases. Germline-derived CDR1 and CDR2 are MNHNY and SVGAGI (reference sequence).

The gene calls are TRBV9 and TRBJ2-1; D gene unclear. CDR3 length equals 15 residues. Germline-derived CDR1 and CDR2 are SGDLS and YYNGEE. V dropped 3 bases and J dropped 2 bases, with 12 bases sitting between them. The CDR3 nucleotides are TGTGCCAGCAGCGAAGATCGGGTTACCTACAATGAGCAGTTCTTC. Amino acid sequence: CASSEDRVTYNEQFF.

This clone was detected once. The chain carries TRBV4-3 and TRBJ2-3; 8 bases are shared with TRBD1. V lost 0 bases to trimming and J lost 4 bases; unmatched junction nucleotides: 3. The CDR3 runs 15 residues. Germline CDR1 is LGHNA and CDR2 is YSLEER. The CDR3 region is CASSQDRGRSDTQYF. DNA of the CDR3: TGCGCCAGCAGCCAAGACAGGGGGCGATCAGATACGCAGTATTTT.

In DNA, the CDR3 is TGCAGCGTTGAAGAAGAAGGAACCGGGGAGCTGTTTTTT. Encoded protein: CSVEEEGTGELFF. This chain links TRBV29-1 with TRBJ2-2, with D hard to call. CDR3 length: 13 residues. Trimming removed 0 bases at V and 5 bases at J, with 7 bases between. The germline CDR1 and CDR2 sequences are SQVTM and ANQGSEA.

The chain employs TRBV30 and TRBJ2-7; D is uncertain. The CDR3 has 11 residues. V lost 4 bases to trimming and J lost 2 bases, with 6 bases between them. Germline-derived CDR1 and CDR2 are GTSNPN and SVGIG (reference sequence). For the CDR3, the DNA is TGTGCCTGGAACACCCCCTACGAGCAGTACTTC. As protein: CAWNTPYEQYF.

This clone was observed a few times. V and J are TRBV7-8 and TRBJ2-7; D may correspond to TRBD1 or TRBD2 (6 bases each). V shed 1 base and J shed 5 bases, with 12 bases lying between them. CDR1 SGHVS and CDR2 FQNEAQ come from the germline V gene. This CDR3 is 14 amino acids long. CDR3 residues: CASSLGQGRHEQYF. The CDR3 DNA sequence: TGTGCCAGCAGCTTAGGTCAGGGGAGGCACGAGCAGTACTTC. The full variable domain, in which reference TRBV7-8 and TRBJ2-7 provide the parts outside the CDR3, is GAGVSQSPRYKVAKRGQDVALRCDPISGHVSLFWYQQALGQGPEFLTYFQNEAQLDKSGLPSDRFFAERPEGSVSTLKIQRTQQEDSAVYLCASSLGQGRHEQYFGPGTRLTVT.

The genes are TRBV7-8 and TRBJ2-5, with 11 bases aligning to TRBD2. Germline V gene sequence: CDR1 SGHVS, CDR2 FQNEAQ. V shed 4 bases, J shed 2 bases, and the junction held 9 bases outside the gene matches. This CDR3 spans 17 amino acids. CDR3 in amino acids: CASSSPTRLAGQETQYF. The CDR3 DNA reads TGTGCCAGCAGCTCGCCCACTCGACTAGCGGGACAAGAGACCCAGTACTTC.

The rearrangement joins TRBV10-2 to TRBJ2-7; D is uncertain. V lost 3 bases to trimming and J lost 6 bases, with 12 bases between them. The CDR3 length is 13 residues. Germline-derived CDR1 and CDR2 are WSHSY and SAAADI. CDR3 sequence reads: CASSDNPSGEQYF. CDR3 nucleotide sequence: TGCGCCAGCAGTGACAACCCTTCCGGCGAGCAGTACTTC.

In this sample, this clone turned up a few times. The junction differs from germline at one of its ends, possibly a read error. The chain carries TRBV28 and TRBJ2-7; 9 nucleotides agree with TRBD1. The CDR3 loop spans 13 amino acids. Germline V gene sequence: CDR1 MDHEN, CDR2 SYDVKM. CDR3 protein: CASSFLGTGTPSF. The CDR3 DNA follows: TGTGCCAGCAGTTTTCTTGGGACAGGGACTCCGAGCTTC.